A single sample gave rise to the 3 T cell receptor beta chains below, sequenced in a study of blood T cell repertoires in COVID-19. Sequencing was performed with immunoSEQ multiplex PCR; in TCRdb, only in-frame clones are kept and a portion is missing. The sample lists about 70,000 clones; roughly 85% were seen once. The sequenced sample was peripheral blood. Every receptor here comes from a woman of 80 years or more with acute or convalescent COVID-19.

The CDR3 DNA sequence: TGTGCCAGCAGCTTAAGCGGCCCGGGACTAGCGGGAGGAGGTCCTATGGACGAGCAGTACTTC. Its protein is CASSLSGPGLAGGGPMDEQYF. This chain connects TRBV7-3 to TRBJ2-7; 15 nucleotides match TRBD2. This CDR3 is 21 amino acids long. V dropped 1 base and J dropped 5; count of bases not matched to a gene: 18. The germline V gene has CDR1 SGHTA and CDR2 FQGTGA. Full variable domain (remainder filled in from reference TRBV7-3 and TRBJ2-7): GAGVSQTPSNKVTEKGKYVELRCDPISGHTALYWYRQSLGQGPEFLIYFQGTGAADDSGLPNDRFFAVRPEGSVSTLKIQRTERGDSAVYLCASSLSGPGLAGGGPMDEQYFGPGTRLTVT.

The J gene is TRBJ1-3, the V gene TRBV28; the D is unclear. V was pared by 3 bases and J by 4 bases, with 13 bases between. The CDR3 is 15 amino acids. Germline loops: CDR1 MDHEN, CDR2 SYDVKM. This CDR3 reads CASSLDLRSGNTIYF. CDR3 nucleotide sequence: TGTGCCAGCAGTTTGGATCTGAGGTCAGGAAACACCATATATTTT.

This chain connects TRBV19 to TRBJ2-7; the D gene is possibly TRBD2 (6 bases). The V gene's germline CDR1 is LNHDA and CDR2 SQIVND (reference sequence). The CDR3 has 15 residues. The V end lost 1 base, the J end lost 7 bases, and 17 bases lay between the germline ends. The CDR3 DNA reads TGTGCCAGTAGTATAGTTGGGAGGAAACCTACGGAGCAGTACTTC. It encodes CASSIVGRKPTEQYF.